These 30 T cell receptor beta chains share one sample of origin, sequenced in a study of T cell changes during pregnancy in multiple sclerosis. Measured with immunoSEQ multiplex PCR; TCRdb has only the in-frame clones, and not every one. The sample consists of about 12,000 clones, around 88% of them appearing once. The sequences come from CD8+ T cells from peripheral blood mononuclear cells, collected in the second trimester of pregnancy. Every receptor here comes from a female donor in good health, enrolled as a control in a pregnancy study.

The chain employs TRBV7-2 and TRBJ2-7; D is undetermined. V was clipped by 5 bases and J by 6 bases, with 11 bases between them. The germline CDR1 and CDR2 sequences are SGHTA and FQGNSA. The CDR3 is 12 amino acids. Written as DNA, the CDR3 is TGTGCCAGCAGCCCAGACACGTCCGAGCAGTACTTC. Protein product: CASSPDTSEQYF.

The V and J genes are TRBV5-4 and TRBJ2-7; 7 bases agree with TRBD1. J gave up 0 bases and V 0 bases, and 3 bases lay outside the gene matches. The CDR3 totals 15 residues. Germline V lookup: CDR1 SGHNT, CDR2 YYREEE (reference sequence). This CDR3 reads CASSLGPGGSYEQYF. The CDR3 bases are TGTGCCAGCAGCTTGGGTCCAGGGGGCTCCTACGAGCAGTACTTC. Supplemented by reference TRBV5-4 and TRBJ2-7, the full variable domain reads ETGVTQSPTHLIKTRGQQVTLRCSSQSGHNTVSWYQQALGQGPQFIFQYYREEENGRGNFPPRFSGLQFPNYSSELNVNALELDDSALYLCASSLGPGGSYEQYFGPGTRLTVT.

The chain recombines TRBV15 with TRBJ2-5; a weak D match, TRBD1 (5 bases). The germline V gene encodes CDR1 LNHNV and CDR2 YYDKDF (reference sequence). The CDR3 sequence is 16 residues long. The ends were cut back, 1 base at V and 3 bases at J, with 15 bases in the middle. The CDR3 loop reads CATSRVGLGEEETQYF. The CDR3 coding sequence is TGTGCCACCAGCAGAGTGGGGCTCGGAGAGGAAGAGACCCAGTACTTC. The whole variable domain, filled in from reference TRBV15 and TRBJ2-5, reads DAMVIQNPRYQVTQFGKPVTLSCSQTLNHNVMYWYQQKSSQAPKLLFHYYDKDFNNEADTPDNFQSRRPNTSFCFLDIRSPGLGDTAMYLCATSRVGLGEEETQYFGPGTRLLVL.

The chain uses TRBV5-1 and TRBJ1-1; 9 bases map to TRBD1. Germline lookup yields CDR1 SGHRS and CDR2 YFSETQ. This CDR3 spans 15 amino acids. Trimming took 5 bases from V and 4 from J; bases not matched to a gene: 9. The CDR3: CASSRTGVGTTEAFF. CDR3 bases: TGCGCCAGCAGTAGGACAGGGGTAGGGACCACTGAAGCTTTCTTT. Based on the CDR3 plus reference TRBV5-1 and TRBJ1-1, the full variable domain is KAGVTQTPRYLIKTRGQQVTLSCSPISGHRSVSWYQQTPGQGLQFLFEYFSETQRNKGNFPGRFSGRQFSNSRSEMNVSTLELGDSALYLCASSRTGVGTTEAFFGQGTRLTVV.

V and J are TRBV28 and TRBJ2-2; the D is unclear. Germline-derived CDR1 and CDR2 are MDHEN and SYDVKM. This CDR3 is 12 amino acids long. V was pared by 5 bases and J by 8 bases, with 9 bases between. CDR3 amino acids: CASSRDLGELFF. Here the CDR3 DNA reads TGTGCCAGCAGTAGAGATTTAGGGGAGCTGTTTTTT.

V is TRBV7-9 and J is TRBJ2-7; D is perhaps TRBD1 (5 bases). Germline V gene lookup returns CDR1 SEHNR and CDR2 FQNEAQ (reference sequence). The V end lost 6 bases, the J end lost 5 bases, and 14 bases lay between the germline ends. The CDR3 spans 13 residues. The CDR3 DNA reads as TGTGCCAGCAGAACAGGTCTAGGGGACGAGCAGTACTTC. Encoded protein: CASRTGLGDEQYF.

The chain joins TRBV6-4 to TRBJ2-3; 9 bases agree with TRBD2. The CDR3 covers 14 residues. Germline CDR1 reads MRHNA; CDR2 reads SNTAGT. The J segment lost 1 base and the V segment lost 5 bases, leaving 1 base of the junction unmatched. This CDR3 is CASSPSGGTDTQYF. The CDR3 coding sequence is TGTGCCAGCAGTCCTAGCGGGGGCACAGATACGCAGTATTTT.

The chain links TRBV28 to TRBJ2-4; the D is unclear. The V gene lost 3 bases and the J gene lost 0 bases, with 6 bases spanning the gap. CDR3 length: 14 amino acids. Germline CDR1 and CDR2: MDHEN and SYDVKM. CDR3 protein: CASSFPLAKNIQYF. DNA of the CDR3: TGTGCCAGCAGTTTCCCACTAGCCAAAAACATTCAGTACTTC.

This chain connects TRBV2 to TRBJ2-5, with 9 nucleotides matching TRBD2. This CDR3 is 17 amino acids long. CDR1 and CDR2 from the germline V gene are SNHLY and FYNNEI. The junction had 15 bases not matched to a gene; V was cut back by 6 bases and J by 4 bases. CDR3 region: CASRGLALRNLRETQYF. CDR3 coding DNA: TGTGCCAGCAGGGGACTAGCCCTAAGGAATCTGCGAGAGACCCAGTACTTC.

The chain recombines TRBV7-9 with TRBJ2-5; 8 bases map to TRBD2. This CDR3 is built from 14 residues. Losses at the gene ends were 5 bases for V and 3 bases for J; bases not matched to a gene: 5. The germline gives CDR1 SEHNR, CDR2 FQNEAQ (reference sequence). CDR3 sequence (DNA): TGTGCCAGCAGCGGGACTAGTTGGGAAGAGACCCAGTACTTC. It is translated as CASSGTSWEETQYF.

The rearrangement uses TRBV6-6 and TRBJ2-5; D perhaps matches TRBD1 (6 bases). The CDR3 consists of 16 residues. Germline loops: CDR1 MNHNY, CDR2 SVGAGI (reference sequence). V lost 1 base, J lost 2 bases, and 14 bases lay in between. As DNA, the CDR3 is TGTGCCAGCAGTTACTTCGCAGGGGTGAGGCAAGAGACCCAGTACTTC. Its translation is CASSYFAGVRQETQYF.

The chain employs TRBV5-5 and TRBJ2-5; a weak D match, TRBD1 (6 bases). The CDR3 loop spans 15 amino acids. CDR1 SGHKS and CDR2 YYEKEE come from the germline V gene (reference sequence). Trimming took off 3 bases at V and 5 bases at J, with 17 bases between the two ends. CDR3 protein: CASSSGTGLGETQYF. CDR3 coding DNA: TGTGCCAGCAGCTCCGGAACAGGGTTGGGTGAGACCCAGTACTTC. The variable domain in full, completed from reference TRBV5-5 and TRBJ2-5, reads DAGVTQSPTHLIKTRGQQVTLRCSPISGHKSVSWYQQVLGQGPQFIFQYYEKEERGRGNFPDRFSARQFPNYSSELNVNALLLGDSALYLCASSSGTGLGETQYFGPGTRLLVL.

This sequence joins TRBV19 and TRBJ2-1, with D unresolved. Trimming pared 1 base from V and 3 bases from J, leaving 7 bases between. The CDR3 runs to 14 residues. Per germline, CDR1 LNHDA and CDR2 SQIVND (reference sequence). CDR3 protein: CASSIVASYNEQFF. CDR3 sequence (DNA): TGTGCCAGTAGTATAGTAGCTAGCTACAATGAGCAGTTCTTC.

V is TRBV4-1 and J is TRBJ1-1, with TRBD1 as a possible D gene (5 bases). This CDR3 contains 14 residues. Germline CDR1 is MGHRA and CDR2 is YSYEKL. The V end was cut by 4 bases, the J end by 2 bases, with 11 bases between. The CDR3 spells CASSLQGFNTEAFF. For the CDR3, the DNA is TGCGCCAGCAGCCTGCAGGGTTTTAACACTGAAGCTTTCTTT.

This clone is large (0.1 to 1%) within its sample. The V and J genes are TRBV19 and TRBJ2-3; TRBD1 matches 8 bases. Germline CDR1 is LNHDA and CDR2 is SQIVND (reference sequence). This CDR3 is 14 amino acids long. V was pared by 4 bases and J by 5 bases, with 5 bases of the junction left unmatched. The CDR3 sequence is CASSTWTGRDTQYF. DNA of the CDR3: TGTGCCAGTAGTACTTGGACAGGGAGAGATACGCAGTATTTT.

The V gene is TRBV9, the J gene TRBJ2-7; D perhaps matches TRBD1 (5 bases). V dropped 4 bases and J dropped 3 bases, with 17 bases sitting between them. The CDR3 is 15 residues long. Germline V lookup: CDR1 SGDLS, CDR2 YYNGEE. DNA for the CDR3: TGTGCCAGCAGCCCCTATCTGGGGCCCAACTACGAGCAGTACTTC. Protein: CASSPYLGPNYEQYF.

The chain carries TRBV15 and TRBJ1-2; 7 nucleotides match TRBD1. CDR3 length: 15 residues. The junction had 7 bases not matched to a gene; V was cut back by 2 bases and J by 4 bases. CDR1 and CDR2 from the germline V gene are LNHNV and YYDKDF (reference sequence). In nucleotides, the CDR3 is TGTGCCACCAGCAGACGCGACAGGGATACCTATGGCTACACCTTC. Translated: CATSRRDRDTYGYTF.

This clone was recorded only once. V and J are TRBV15 and TRBJ2-1; maybe TRBD2 (7 bases). Germline assignment: CDR1 LNHNV and CDR2 YYDKDF (reference sequence). Trimming removed 3 bases at V and 0 bases at J, with 12 bases between. This CDR3 has 16 amino acids. CDR3 protein: CATSSGGGGSYNEQFF. The CDR3 nucleotides are TGTGCCACCAGCAGCGGAGGGGGGGGCTCCTACAATGAGCAGTTCTTC.

J is TRBJ2-1 and V is TRBV2; the D gene is possibly TRBD2 (5 bases). CDR3 length equals 13 residues. V shed 0 bases and J shed 7 bases, with 7 bases lying between them. Looked up from germline, CDR1 is SNHLY and CDR2 is FYNNEI. The CDR3 spells CASSEAEGNEQFF. CDR3 bases: TGTGCCAGCAGTGAAGCCGAGGGAAATGAGCAGTTCTTC.

The rearrangement joins TRBV5-1 to TRBJ1-3, with D unclear. The CDR3 covers 9 residues. V lost 10 bases, J lost 10 bases, and 9 bases lay in between. The germline V gene has CDR1 SGHRS and CDR2 YFSETQ. The CDR3 sequence: CAATRTIYF. The CDR3 DNA is TGCGCCGCCACACGAACCATATATTTT.

The chain joins TRBV11-3 to TRBJ2-2; 10 positions agree with TRBD2. CDR1 and CDR2 (germline): SGHNT, YENEEA. The CDR3 runs 16 residues. The trim removed 4 bases at V and 3 bases at J, leaving 5 bases unmatched. The CDR3 here is CASSYASGGYTGELFF. The CDR3 nucleotides are TGTGCCAGCAGCTACGCTAGCGGGGGATACACCGGGGAGCTGTTTTTT.

The CDR3 loop is CATSRKKELNTEAFF. CDR3 DNA: TGTGCCACCAGCAGAAAGAAGGAGCTGAACACTGAAGCTTTCTTT. The chain couples TRBV15 to TRBJ1-1; no reliable D call. The CDR3 runs 15 residues. V was shortened by 2 bases and J by 0 bases, with 10 bases between the two germline ends. Looked up from germline, CDR1 is LNHNV and CDR2 is YYDKDF (reference sequence).

V usage is TRBV27 and J usage is TRBJ2-7; TRBD2 matches at 7 bases. Trimming took 4 bases from V and 3 from J; bases not matched to a gene: 6. The CDR3 totals 14 residues. The germline CDR1 and CDR2 sequences are MNHEY and SMNVEV (reference sequence). The CDR3 coding sequence is TGTGCCAGCAGTTGGGGGGGTTCCCGCTACGAGCAGTACTTC. Translated: CASSWGGSRYEQYF.

This clone was counted once. This chain joins TRBV5-4 and TRBJ1-2; D might be TRBD1 (5 bases). In germline, CDR1 is SGHNT, CDR2 YYREEE (reference sequence). This CDR3 has 14 amino acids. The germline V and J ends were trimmed by 6 bases and 4 bases, with 16 bases remaining between them. CDR3 sequence: CASTLGGSGYGYTF. The CDR3 DNA sequence: TGTGCCAGCACCCTGGGGGGGTCGGGCTATGGCTACACCTTC.

This clone appeared a single time. The chain combines TRBV29-1 with TRBJ2-3; 7 positions match TRBD2. Germline-derived CDR1 and CDR2 are SQVTM and ANQGSEA. After removal of 4 bases from V and 2 bases from J, the junction contained 6 bases not matched to a gene. The CDR3 is 14 amino acids. CDR3 nucleotide sequence: TGCAGCGTTGTTAGGGAGGGGTTCACAGATACGCAGTATTTT. Its protein product is CSVVREGFTDTQYF.

The chain is built from TRBV29-1 and TRBJ2-1; D is unresolved. The CDR3 length is 14 residues. CDR1 is SQVTM and CDR2 is ANQGSEA in the germline V gene. Trimming took off 2 bases at V and 8 bases at J, with 16 bases between the two ends. The CDR3 bases are TGCAGCGTTGAATCCGCCCGGGTCGTGGATGAGCAGTTCTTC. Its protein is CSVESARVVDEQFF.

The chain uses TRBV5-4 and TRBJ2-5; unclear D gene. Germline V gives CDR1 SGHNT, CDR2 YYREEE (reference sequence). V lost 1 base to trimming and J lost 1 base, with 5 bases between them. The CDR3 length is 13 residues. CDR3 amino acids: CASSLNSQETQYF. DNA of the CDR3: TGTGCCAGCAGCTTGAACAGCCAAGAGACCCAGTACTTC.

This chain uses TRBV13 with TRBJ2-7; 11 bases are a match to TRBD2. This CDR3 region has 14 residues. Germline-derived CDR1 and CDR2 are PRHDT and FYEKMQ (reference sequence). Trimming removed 5 bases from V and 2 bases from J; junction bases left unmatched: 2. CDR3 nucleotide sequence: TGTGCCAGCAGCCTTAGCGGGAGGGCCTACGAGCAGTACTTC. Protein product: CASSLSGRAYEQYF.

The chain employs TRBV15 and TRBJ2-3, with D maybe TRBD2 (7 bases). The CDR3 has 14 amino acids. The ends were cut back, 1 base at V and 8 bases at J, with 13 bases in the middle. CDR1 is LNHNV and CDR2 is YYDKDF in the germline V gene (reference sequence). The CDR3 DNA reads as TGTGCCACCAGCAGAGCGGGGGGCCGGGGTACGCAGTATTTT. Translated: CATSRAGGRGTQYF.

The chain joins TRBV27 to TRBJ2-7; TRBD2 aligns across 8 bases. The germline gives CDR1 MNHEY, CDR2 SMNVEV (reference sequence). V gave up 3 bases and J gave up 4 bases; unmatched junction bases: 17. The CDR3 runs to 18 residues. The CDR3 nucleotides read TGTGCCAGCAGTTTCCTTTTTACCGGGAGCGGGAGTATTTACGAGCAGTACTTC. Protein: CASSFLFTGSGSIYEQYF.